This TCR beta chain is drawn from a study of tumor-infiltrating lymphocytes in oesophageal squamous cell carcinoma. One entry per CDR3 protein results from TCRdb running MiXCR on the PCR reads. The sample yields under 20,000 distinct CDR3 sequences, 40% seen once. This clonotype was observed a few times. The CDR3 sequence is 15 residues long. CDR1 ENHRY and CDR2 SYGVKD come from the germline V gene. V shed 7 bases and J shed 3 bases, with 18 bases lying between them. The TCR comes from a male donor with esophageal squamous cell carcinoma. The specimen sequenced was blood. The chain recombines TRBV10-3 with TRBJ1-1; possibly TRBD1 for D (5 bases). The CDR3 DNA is TGTGCCATCAAAAGCCGGGGAGGGGTAGACACTGAAGCTTTCTTT. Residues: CAIKSRGGVDTEAFF.